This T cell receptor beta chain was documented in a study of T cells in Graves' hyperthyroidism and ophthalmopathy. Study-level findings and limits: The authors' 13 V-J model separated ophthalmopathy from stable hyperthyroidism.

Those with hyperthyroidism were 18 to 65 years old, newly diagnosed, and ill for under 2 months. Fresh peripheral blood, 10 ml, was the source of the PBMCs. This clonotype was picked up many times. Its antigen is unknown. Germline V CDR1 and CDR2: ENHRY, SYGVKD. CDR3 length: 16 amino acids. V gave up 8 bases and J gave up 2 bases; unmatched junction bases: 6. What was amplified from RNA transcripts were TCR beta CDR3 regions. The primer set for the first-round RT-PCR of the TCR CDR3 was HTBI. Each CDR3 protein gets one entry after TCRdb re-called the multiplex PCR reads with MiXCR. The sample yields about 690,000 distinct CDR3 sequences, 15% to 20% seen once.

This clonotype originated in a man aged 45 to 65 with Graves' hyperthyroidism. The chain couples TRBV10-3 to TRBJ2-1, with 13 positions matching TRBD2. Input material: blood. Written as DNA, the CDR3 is TGTGCCATCGGCCCGGGACTAGCGGGAACCTACAATGAGCAGTTCTTC. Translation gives CAIGPGLAGTYNEQFF.